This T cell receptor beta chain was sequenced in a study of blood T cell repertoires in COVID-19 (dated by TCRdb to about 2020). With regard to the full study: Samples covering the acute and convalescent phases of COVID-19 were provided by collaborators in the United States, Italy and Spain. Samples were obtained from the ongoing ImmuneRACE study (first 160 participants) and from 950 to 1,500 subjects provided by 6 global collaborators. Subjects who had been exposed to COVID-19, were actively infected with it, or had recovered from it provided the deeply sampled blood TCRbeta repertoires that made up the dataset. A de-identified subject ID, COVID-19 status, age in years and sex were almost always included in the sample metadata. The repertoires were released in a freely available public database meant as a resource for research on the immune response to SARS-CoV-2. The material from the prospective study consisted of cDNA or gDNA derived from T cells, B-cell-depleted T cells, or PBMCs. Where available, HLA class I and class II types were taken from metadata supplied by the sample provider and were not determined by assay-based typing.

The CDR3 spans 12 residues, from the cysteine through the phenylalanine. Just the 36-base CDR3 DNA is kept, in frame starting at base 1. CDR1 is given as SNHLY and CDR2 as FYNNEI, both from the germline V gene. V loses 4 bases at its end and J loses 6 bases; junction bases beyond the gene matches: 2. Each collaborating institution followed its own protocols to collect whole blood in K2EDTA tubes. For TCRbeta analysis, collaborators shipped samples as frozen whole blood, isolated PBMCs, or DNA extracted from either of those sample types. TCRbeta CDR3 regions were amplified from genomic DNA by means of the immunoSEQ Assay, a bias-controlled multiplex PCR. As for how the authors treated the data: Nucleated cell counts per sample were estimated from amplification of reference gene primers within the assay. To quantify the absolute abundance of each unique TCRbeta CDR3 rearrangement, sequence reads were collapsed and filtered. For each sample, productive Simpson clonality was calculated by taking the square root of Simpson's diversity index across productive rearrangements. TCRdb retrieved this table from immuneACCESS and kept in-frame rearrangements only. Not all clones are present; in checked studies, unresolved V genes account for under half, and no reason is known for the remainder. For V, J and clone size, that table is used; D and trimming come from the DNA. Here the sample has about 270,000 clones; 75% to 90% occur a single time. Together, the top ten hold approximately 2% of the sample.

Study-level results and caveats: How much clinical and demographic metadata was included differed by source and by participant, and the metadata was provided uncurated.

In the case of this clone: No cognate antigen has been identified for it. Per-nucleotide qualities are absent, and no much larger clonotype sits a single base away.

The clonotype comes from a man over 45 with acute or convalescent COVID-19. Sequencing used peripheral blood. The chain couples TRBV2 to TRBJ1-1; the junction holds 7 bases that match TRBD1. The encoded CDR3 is CASSGQGPEAFF. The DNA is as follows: TGTGCCAGCAGTGGACAGGGACCTGAAGCTTTCTTT.